A single sample is the source of the 29 T cell receptor beta chains below, sequenced in a study of blood T cells in healthy people across ages. PCR was performed a second time for about 7 to 11 cycles using a sample-barcoded 5' primer and a J-beta primer mix. TCRdb re-analysed the 5' RACE reads in MiXCR, keeping a single row per CDR3 protein. The sample includes over 700,000 distinct CDR3 sequences, about 53% of them seen just once. Input material: blood. The receptor set was obtained from a man older than 75 in good health.

This clonotype was seen repeatedly, ten times or more. The V call is TRBV9, the J call TRBJ2-7; TRBD2 is a possible D gene (5 bases). The germline gives CDR1 SGDLS, CDR2 YYNGEE. The V gene lost 0 bases and the J gene lost 6 bases, with 16 bases spanning the gap. The CDR3 contains 15 residues. The CDR3 sequence: CASSVGLARSVEQYF. CDR3 bases: TGTGCCAGCAGCGTAGGGCTAGCCCGATCGGTCGAGCAGTACTTC.

This clonotype was detected many times. The J gene is TRBJ2-7, the V gene TRBV29-1, with 10 positions matching TRBD2. The CDR3 is 13 residues long. The germline V gene has CDR1 SQVTM and CDR2 ANQGSEA. The trim removed 6 bases at V and 2 bases at J, leaving 4 bases unmatched. CDR3 DNA: TGCAGCGTGGGGACTAGCGAAGCCTACGAGCAGTACTTC. Translated: CSVGTSEAYEQYF.

J is TRBJ2-4 and V is TRBV6-5; 8 nucleotides agree with TRBD2. Matching the DNA end better, TRBJ2-7 makes the J call doubtful. CDR3 size: 13 residues. Germline values: CDR1 MNHEY, CDR2 SVGAGI. The chain's CDR3 is CACKSGGSYEQYF. The CDR3 nucleotides read TGTGCCTGCAAGTCGGGGGGGAGCTACGAGCAGTACTTC.

CDR3 sequence reads: CASSLWGSSGSTDTQYF. CDR3 nucleotides: TGTGCCAGCAGCTTATGGGGGTCTAGCGGGAGCACAGATACGCAGTATTTT. The J gene is TRBJ2-3, the V gene TRBV7-9; 8 bases map to TRBD2. Germline V CDR1 and CDR2: SEHNR, FQNEAQ (reference sequence). V gave up 2 bases and J gave up 0 bases; unmatched junction bases: 7. CDR3 length: 17 amino acids.

The J gene is TRBJ2-1, the V gene TRBV10-3; TRBD1 agrees at 7 bases. Germline V gene data show CDR1 as ENHRY and CDR2 as SYGVKD. With V trimmed by 6 bases and J by 9 bases, 5 bases remained unmatched. The CDR3 has 12 residues. The CDR3 sequence: CAIRMTGSEQFF. The CDR3 bases are TGTGCCATCAGGATGACAGGGAGTGAGCAGTTCTTC.

Written as DNA, the CDR3 is TGTGCCAGCAGTGAAGGAGGCAGGGGGCAGGCAGAGACCCAGTACTTC. It encodes CASSEGGRGQAETQYF. The V call is TRBV25-1, the J call TRBJ2-4, with 8 bases lining up with TRBD1. With the DNA end fitting TRBJ2-5 better, the J assignment may be wrong. The germline V gene has CDR1 MGHDK and CDR2 SYGVNS. CDR3 size: 16 residues.

This chain connects TRBV20-1 to TRBJ2-7, with 8 bases fitting TRBD1. CDR1 is DFQATT and CDR2 is SNEGSKA in the germline V gene (reference sequence). V was clipped by 5 bases and J by 5 bases; unmatched bases: 14. The CDR3 runs to 15 residues. Written as DNA, the CDR3 is TGCAGTGCTCAAAAGGCCGCTGCAGGGGGCGACGAGCAGTACTTC. Protein sequence: CSAQKAAAGGDEQYF.

The sample holds a few counts of this clonotype. The rearrangement links TRBV4-2 to TRBJ2-3; possibly TRBD1 for D (6 bases). Looked up from germline, CDR1 is LGHNA and CDR2 is YNFKEQ. Trimming removed 1 base at V and 14 bases at J, with 37 bases between. CDR3 length: 20 residues. This CDR3 reads CASSQVQGGPQSTDHRYAYF. CDR3 bases: TGTGCCAGCAGCCAAGTACAGGGCGGGCCGCAGAGTACCGATCACAGATACGCGTATTTT.

V usage is TRBV5-1 and J usage is TRBJ2-3, with TRBD2 matching over 8 bases. Germline loops: CDR1 SGHRS, CDR2 YFSETQ. This CDR3 comprises 14 residues. The ends lost 4 bases at V and 4 bases at J; junction bases unmatched: 5. CDR3 region: CASSPSAGADTQYF. DNA of the CDR3: TGCGCCAGCAGCCCGTCAGCGGGAGCAGATACGCAGTATTTT.

Only a few counts were recorded for this clonotype. This chain connects TRBV4-1 to TRBJ1-2; D gene uncertain. The CDR3 length is 13 residues. Trimming pared 0 bases from V and 4 bases from J, leaving 6 bases between. The germline gives CDR1 MGHRA, CDR2 YSYEKL. The CDR3 region is CASSQEAGYGYTF. The DNA for the CDR3 is TGCGCCAGCAGCCAAGAGGCCGGCTATGGCTACACCTTC.

This clonotype was detected once. The chain has TRBV12-3 or TRBV12-4 and TRBJ1-1, with D hard to call. This CDR3 is 17 amino acids long. V was trimmed by 5 bases and J by 6 bases, leaving 25 bases between them. The CDR3 protein is CASSPRTSQLVVSEAFF. CDR3 nucleotides: TGTGCCAGCAGTCCCCGGACGAGCCAGCTAGTAGTATCTGAAGCTTTCTTT.

The rearrangement joins TRBV7-2 to TRBJ2-2; TRBD2 agrees at 11 bases. Trimming at V came to 2 bases and at J to 5 bases, leaving 4 bases not matched to a gene. This CDR3 contains 16 residues. Looked up from germline, CDR1 is SGHTA and CDR2 is FQGNSA. The CDR3 sequence: CASSLLAGGRTGELFF. The CDR3 DNA follows: TGTGCCAGCAGCTTATTAGCGGGAGGGAGAACCGGGGAGCTGTTTTTT.

The table lists this clonotype with many counts. This chain links TRBV7-2 with TRBJ2-3, with TRBD2 identical over 11 bases. V lost 9 bases, J lost 3 bases, and 5 bases stayed unmatched. The germline V gene encodes CDR1 SGHTA and CDR2 FQGNSA. The CDR3 has 14 residues. The CDR3 bases are TGTGCCAGTGAACTAGCGGGAGCGACAGATACGCAGTATTTT. Its translation: CASELAGATDTQYF.

The chain's CDR3 is CTSSQERMLAGGLETQYF. The CDR3 DNA sequence: TGCACCAGCAGCCAAGAAAGGATGTTAGCGGGAGGGTTGGAGACCCAGTACTTC. The genes are TRBV1 and TRBJ2-5; TRBD2 is the table's D call and was not checked against the DNA. TRBV1 is a recognized pseudogene. The CDR3 is 18 amino acids.

The chain carries TRBV3-1 and TRBJ1-5; TRBD1 aligns across 7 bases. Germline-derived CDR1 and CDR2 are LGHDT and YNNKEL (reference sequence). CDR3 length: 14 amino acids. With V trimmed by 7 bases and J by 1 base, 4 bases remained unmatched. CDR3 residues: CASTTGTSNQPQHF. CDR3 sequence (DNA): TGTGCCAGCACGACAGGGACCAGCAATCAGCCCCAGCATTTT.

The rearrangement links TRBV5-1 to TRBJ2-7; 8 bases map to TRBD2. V lost 7 bases and J lost 7; bases outside the gene matches: 19. This CDR3 region has 16 residues. The V gene's germline CDR1 is SGHRS and CDR2 YFSETQ. The chain's CDR3 is CASSSSGTRRGNEQYF. DNA for the CDR3: TGCGCCAGCTCTTCTTCCGGGACTAGAAGGGGGAATGAGCAGTACTTC.

V gene TRBV14 combines with J gene TRBJ2-3; no reliable D call. CDR3 length equals 13 residues. Trimming took 0 bases from V and 8 from J, leaving 9 bases between them. Germline CDR1 reads SGHDN; CDR2 reads FVKESK. This chain's CDR3 is CASSQDLSFTQYF. DNA of the CDR3: TGTGCCAGCAGCCAAGATCTAAGCTTTACGCAGTATTTT.

This chain uses TRBV5-1 with TRBJ2-1, with TRBD2 matching 14 bases. V shed 4 bases, J shed 6 bases, and the junction held 6 bases outside the gene matches. From germline, CDR1 is SGHRS and CDR2 YFSETQ. CDR3 length: 16 amino acids. The CDR3 loop reads CASSPKGLAGVNEQFF. The CDR3 DNA reads TGCGCCAGCAGCCCTAAGGGACTAGCGGGAGTCAATGAGCAGTTCTTC.

This clonotype appeared a few times. This chain joins TRBV27 and TRBJ1-6; D gene ambiguous. The CDR3 extends over 12 amino acids. The germline V gene has CDR1 MNHEY and CDR2 SMNVEV (reference sequence). Deletions cut 6 bases from V and 6 bases from J, with 6 bases between. CDR3 sequence: CASRLLNSPLHF. The CDR3 nucleotides read TGTGCCAGCAGGTTACTTAATTCACCCCTCCACTTT.

This clonotype has just a few counts. The genes are TRBV10-2 and TRBJ2-5; 10 bases align to TRBD2. The end of the DNA is better explained by TRBJ2-7, so the J call may be wrong. In germline, CDR1 is WSHSY, CDR2 SAAADI. This CDR3 comprises 14 residues. The CDR3 DNA sequence: TGCGCCAGCAGTGCTCTAGCGGGAGCCTACGAGCAGTACTTC. Amino acids: CASSALAGAYEQYF.

The chain has TRBV29-1 and TRBJ1-1; D unresolved. CDR1 and CDR2 from the germline V gene are SQVTM and ANQGSEA. The CDR3 spans 12 residues. V lost 3 bases to trimming and J lost 8 bases, with 13 bases between them. The CDR3, as DNA: TGCAGCGTTGAGTATGGTGGTGCGGAAGCTTTCTTT. Amino acids: CSVEYGGAEAFF.

The chain employs TRBV10-3 and TRBJ2-4; D gene ambiguous. The DNA end favors TRBJ2-7, so the J call may be wrong. Germline loops: CDR1 ENHRY, CDR2 SYGVKD. This CDR3 spans 11 amino acids. CDR3 bases: TGTGCCATCAGCTGGAACTACGAGCAGTACTTC. Residues: CAISWNYEQYF.

This chain connects TRBV7-8 to TRBJ1-2; D not resolved. CDR1 is SGHVS and CDR2 is FQNEAQ in the germline V gene. The CDR3 loop spans 14 amino acids. The V and J ends lost 0 bases and 2 bases respectively, with 7 bases between them. The DNA for the CDR3 is TGTGCCAGCAGCTTAGCGCAGGAGAACTATGGCTACACCTTC. Its protein product is CASSLAQENYGYTF.

This clonotype was observed a few times. This chain links TRBV29-1 with TRBJ2-4, with no clear D. There are 11 residues in the CDR3. Germline lookup yields CDR1 SQVTM and CDR2 ANQGSEA. V lost 1 base to trimming and J lost 6 bases, with 4 bases between them. CDR3 sequence (DNA): TGCAGCGTTGAAGTAGCAAACATTCAGTACTTC. Amino acids: CSVEVANIQYF.

This clonotype was counted once. The chain links TRBV6-6 to TRBJ2-7, with 8 positions matching TRBD2. In germline, CDR1 is MNHNY, CDR2 SVGAGI (reference sequence). The CDR3 totals 14 residues. Trimming cost V 6 bases and J 3 bases; bases outside gene matches: 7. The CDR3 loop is CASSPGGEVYEQYF. The CDR3 nucleotides read TGTGCCAGCAGCCCGGGAGGGGAGGTCTACGAGCAGTACTTC.

This clonotype was seen a few times. The chain uses TRBV7-2 and TRBJ1-1, with 7 bases identical to TRBD1. Germline V gives CDR1 SGHTA, CDR2 FQGNSA. Losses at the gene ends were 10 bases for V and 1 base for J; bases not matched to a gene: 12. The CDR3 spans 15 residues. The CDR3: CATNAAGTANTEAFF. DNA of the CDR3: TGTGCCACGAACGCCGCGGGGACAGCGAACACTGAAGCTTTCTTT.

CDR3 region: CASSLDTRGREETQYF. CDR3 DNA: TGTGCCAGCAGCTTAGATACCAGGGGGCGCGAGGAGACCCAGTACTTC. V and J are TRBV11-2 and TRBJ2-5; 8 bases are a match to TRBD1. Germline lookup yields CDR1 SGHAT and CDR2 FQNNGV. The CDR3 is 16 residues long. V was pared by 0 bases and J by 5 bases, with 8 bases of the junction left unmatched.

The chain recombines TRBV7-2 with TRBJ2-5, with unresolved D. The closer fit of TRBJ2-7 to the DNA end suggests the J call may be wrong. The CDR3 loop spans 12 amino acids. Germline lookup yields CDR1 SGHTA and CDR2 FQGNSA. The CDR3 spells CASSSLGCEQYF. CDR3 coding DNA: TGTGCCAGCAGCTCCCTTGGGTGCGAGCAGTACTTC.

The chain couples TRBV29-1 to TRBJ2-7; 7 bases agree with TRBD1. This CDR3 is built from 12 residues. The germline gives CDR1 SQVTM, CDR2 ANQGSEA. V shed 6 bases and J 6 bases; nucleotides not matched to a gene: 8. CDR3 protein: CSVSDRVGEQYF. CDR3 nucleotides: TGCAGCGTCTCCGACAGGGTCGGCGAGCAGTACTTC.